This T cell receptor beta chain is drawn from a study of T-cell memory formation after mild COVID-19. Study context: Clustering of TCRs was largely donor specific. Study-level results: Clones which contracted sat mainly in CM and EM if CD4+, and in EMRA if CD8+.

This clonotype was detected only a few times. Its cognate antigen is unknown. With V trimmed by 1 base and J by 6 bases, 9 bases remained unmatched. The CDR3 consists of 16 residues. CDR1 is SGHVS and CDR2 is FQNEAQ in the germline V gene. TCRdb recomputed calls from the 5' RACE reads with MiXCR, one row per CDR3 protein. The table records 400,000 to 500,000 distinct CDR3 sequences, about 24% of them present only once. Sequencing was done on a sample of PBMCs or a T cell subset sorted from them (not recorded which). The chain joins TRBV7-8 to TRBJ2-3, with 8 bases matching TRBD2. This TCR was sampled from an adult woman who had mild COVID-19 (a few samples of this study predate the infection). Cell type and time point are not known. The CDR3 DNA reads TGTGCCAGCAGCTTAGGCGGGAGGAGCTTCGGGGATACGCAGTATTTT. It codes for CASSLGGRSFGDTQYF.